A selection of T cell receptor beta chains follows, all from one sample in a study of response to subunit inactivated influenza vaccine. MiXCR, run by TCRdb on the RT-PCR reads, gives a single entry per CDR3 protein. Found here are under 550,000 distinct CDR3 sequences, roughly 8.2% of them singletons; the top ten hold 10% to 15%. Specimen: PBMCs from blood, collected around 25 months after vaccination. The receptors were gathered from a man aged 50 to 69 who received an inactivated influenza vaccine. Each CDR3 is given with its conserved first and last residue. A D gene is named only where the DNA matches it firmly. For some rows the clone size is stated as once, few or many, or as a class when expanded; others skip it.

CDR3 DNA: TGTGCCAGCAGTTTTTCGTTACGGGGGCGGGCAGAGACCCAGTACTTC
CDR3 protein: CASSFSLRGRAETQYF
D gene: .
clone size: many
J gene: TRBJ2-5
CDR3 length: 16
V gene: TRBV12-3/TRBV12-4

CDR3 DNA: TGCAGCGCCGCGGGACTAGCGGGACGATTTCGAACCGGGGAGCTGTTTTTT
CDR3 protein: CSAAGLAGRFRTGELFF
D gene: TRBD2
clone size: many
J gene: TRBJ2-2
CDR3 length: 17
V gene: TRBV29-1

CDR3 DNA: TGTGCCTGCAGCCTGCCGCAGGGGGCGCGGACCGGGGAGCTGTTTTTT
CDR3 protein: CACSLPQGARTGELFF
D gene: TRBD1
clone size: .
J gene: TRBJ2-2
CDR3 length: 16
V gene: TRBV5-5

CDR3 DNA: TGTGCCATCAGTGAGTCAGCTAGCGGGAGGGGCGAGCAGTACTTC
CDR3 protein: CAISESASGRGEQYF
D gene: TRBD2
clone size: .
J gene: TRBJ2-7
CDR3 length: 15
V gene: TRBV10-3

CDR3 DNA: TGTGCCAGCAGTTACTCGATTGATGGGGGCACGAGCTACACCTTC
CDR3 protein: CASSYSIDGGTSYTF
D gene: .
clone size: few
J gene: TRBJ1-2
CDR3 length: 15
V gene: TRBV6-2/TRBV6-3

CDR3 DNA: TGTGCCATCAGACCGGACAGTTTCTACGAGCAGTACTTC
CDR3 protein: CAIRPDSFYEQYF
D gene: .
clone size: many
J gene: TRBJ2-7
CDR3 length: 13
V gene: TRBV10-3

CDR3 DNA: TGCAGTGCTAGAGGGGGGACAGGGGGCGACGAGCAGTACTTC
CDR3 protein: CSARGGTGGDEQYF
D gene: TRBD1
clone size: many
J gene: TRBJ2-7
CDR3 length: 14
V gene: TRBV20-1

CDR3 DNA: TGTGCCAGCAGCCCGGGGATAACCTACGAGCAGTACTTC
CDR3 protein: CASSPGITYEQYF
D gene: .
clone size: many
J gene: TRBJ2-7
CDR3 length: 13
V gene: TRBV7-9

CDR3 DNA: TGCAGCGTTTTTCACCCGAACTATGGCTACACCTTC
CDR3 protein: CSVFHPNYGYTF
D gene: .
clone size: many
J gene: TRBJ1-2
CDR3 length: 12
V gene: TRBV29-1

CDR3 DNA: TGTGCCAGCAGGGGACTAGCGGGAGGGCTCAGTGAGCAGTTCTTC
CDR3 protein: CASRGLAGGLSEQFF
D gene: TRBD2
clone size: many
J gene: TRBJ2-1
CDR3 length: 15
V gene: TRBV25-1

CDR3 DNA: TGTGCCAGCAGCCGGGGACAGACCTTCGGGACCCAGTACTTC
CDR3 protein: CASSRGQTFGTQYF
D gene: TRBD1
clone size: .
J gene: TRBJ2-5
CDR3 length: 14
V gene: TRBV14

CDR3 DNA: TGTGCCAGCAGTTCCCTAGCGGGGGGTGGAGATACGCAGTATTTT
CDR3 protein: CASSSLAGGGDTQYF
D gene: TRBD2
clone size: many
J gene: TRBJ2-3
CDR3 length: 15
V gene: TRBV12-3/TRBV12-4

CDR3 DNA: TGTGCCAGCAGCTTAGCAGCGGGAGGGCCTTTAGATACGCAGTATTTT
CDR3 protein: CASSLAAGGPLDTQYF
D gene: TRBD2
clone size: once
J gene: TRBJ2-3
CDR3 length: 16
V gene: TRBV7-6

CDR3 DNA: TGTGCCAGCAGCTCCAGTTCTAGCGGGAGTAACATTCAGTACTTC
CDR3 protein: CASSSSSSGSNIQYF
D gene: TRBD2
clone size: many
J gene: TRBJ2-4
CDR3 length: 15
V gene: TRBV7-2

CDR3 DNA: TGCGCCAGCTGTCTAGGAACAGACGCTTTCTATGGCTACACCTTC
CDR3 protein: CASCLGTDAFYGYTF
D gene: .
clone size: .
J gene: TRBJ1-2
CDR3 length: 15
V gene: TRBV5-1

CDR3 DNA: TGTGCCAGCACCCACTCCCCGCAACAGGGGGTCAATTCACCCCTCCACTTT
CDR3 protein: CASTHSPQQGVNSPLHF
D gene: TRBD1
clone size: .
J gene: TRBJ1-6
CDR3 length: 17
V gene: TRBV7-9

CDR3 DNA: TGCGCCAGCAGCCTTGACTCGACCGGGGAGCTGTTTTTT
CDR3 protein: CASSLDSTGELFF
D gene: .
clone size: many
J gene: TRBJ2-2
CDR3 length: 13
V gene: TRBV5-1